A single sample gave rise to the 9 T cell receptor beta chains below, sequenced in a study of identical twins. One entry per CDR3 protein, called by TCRdb with MiXCR from the 5' RACE reads. The sample shows 450,000 or so distinct CDR3 sequences, more than 13% of them seen only once. The sample was also reused in another study, on yellow fever vaccine responses in identical twins.

The specimen was CD4+ T cells sorted from blood. Receptors were obtained from a woman under 30 in good health.

This clonotype was observed many times. The chain couples TRBV24-1 to TRBJ1-5, with D uncertain. Trimming pared 2 bases from V and 2 bases from J, leaving 6 bases between. The CDR3 is 14 amino acids. CDR1 and CDR2 (germline): KGHDR, SFDVKD. CDR3 in amino acids: CATSDSNRNQPQHF. The DNA for the CDR3 is TGTGCCACCAGTGATTCCAACCGCAATCAGCCCCAGCATTTT.

The V and J genes are TRBV5-1 and TRBJ2-1; D is possibly TRBD1 or TRBD2 (6 bases each). V was pared by 0 bases and J by 8 bases, with 12 bases between. Germline V gene lookup returns CDR1 SGHRS and CDR2 YFSETQ. CDR3 length: 14 residues. CDR3 DNA sequence: TGCGCCAGCAGCTTGGGGCAGGGGAGGCATGAGCAGTTCTTC. Translated: CASSLGQGRHEQFF.

The V gene is TRBV29-1, the J gene TRBJ2-2, with D possibly TRBD1 on 5 matching bases. V shed 7 bases and J shed 3 bases, with 12 bases lying between them. Germline V gene lookup returns CDR1 SQVTM and CDR2 ANQGSEA. This CDR3 region has 13 residues. The CDR3 reads CSARAGHTGELFF. CDR3 nucleotide sequence: TGCAGCGCGAGAGCAGGGCACACCGGGGAGCTGTTTTTT.

The V and J genes are TRBV30 and TRBJ1-4; D unresolved. Trimming removed 0 bases at V and 12 bases at J, with 14 bases between. In germline, CDR1 is GTSNPN, CDR2 SVGIG (reference sequence). The CDR3 loop spans 13 amino acids. The CDR3 coding sequence is TGTGCCTGGAGTGTGGATCGGTTAAGTGAACTGTTTTTT. Protein sequence: CAWSVDRLSELFF. The whole variable domain, filled in from reference TRBV30 and TRBJ1-4, reads SQTIHQWPATLVQPVGSPLSLECTVEGTSNPNLYWYRQAAGRGLQLLFYSVGIGQISSEVPQNLSASRPQDRQFILSSKKLLLSDSGFYLCAWSVDRLSELFFGSGTQLSVL.

The CDR3 sequence is CASSQGPNWGINSYEQYF. As DNA, the CDR3 is TGCGCCAGCAGCCAAGGACCGAATTGGGGGATTAACTCCTACGAGCAGTACTTC. The chain joins TRBV4-1 to TRBJ2-7; D may correspond to TRBD1 or TRBD2 (5 bases each). The CDR3 loop spans 18 amino acids. V lost 1 base, J lost 0 bases, and 19 bases lay in between. Germline values: CDR1 MGHRA, CDR2 YSYEKL.

The sample holds a few counts of this clonotype. The gene calls are TRBV5-1 and TRBJ2-5; tentative D call: TRBD1 (5 bases). From germline, CDR1 is SGHRS and CDR2 YFSETQ. The CDR3 has 16 amino acids. Trimming took off 3 bases at V and 0 bases at J, with 15 bases between the two ends. CDR3 protein: CASSSAGQGNQETQYF. The CDR3, as DNA: TGCGCCAGCAGCTCCGCCGGTCAGGGAAACCAAGAGACCCAGTACTTC.

The chain carries TRBV20-1 and TRBJ2-7; 10 bases fit TRBD2. V was clipped by 6 bases and J by 3 bases; unmatched bases: 8. The CDR3 totals 14 residues. Germline V gene data show CDR1 as DFQATT and CDR2 as SNEGSKA (reference sequence). The CDR3 nucleotides are TGCAGTGCATCGCTAGCGGGAGTGCTCTACGAGCAGTACTTC. Translation: CSASLAGVLYEQYF.

This clonotype was detected only a few times. The chain employs TRBV20-1 and TRBJ2-3; D gene unclear. The CDR3 is 15 amino acids. Germline V gives CDR1 DFQATT, CDR2 SNEGSKA (reference sequence). V was pared by 0 bases and J by 1 base, with 11 bases between. CDR3 region: CSARDASQGTDTQYF. The CDR3 DNA follows: TGCAGTGCTAGAGATGCCTCTCAGGGCACAGATACGCAGTATTTT.

The chain carries TRBV28 and TRBJ2-7; TRBD2 matches 11 bases. The J segment lost 5 bases and the V segment lost 1 base, leaving 7 bases of the junction unmatched. CDR3 length equals 16 residues. In germline, CDR1 is MDHEN, CDR2 SYDVKM. CDR3 region: CASSLLIAGGPHEQYF. The CDR3 DNA is TGTGCCAGCAGTTTATTGATAGCGGGAGGGCCCCACGAGCAGTACTTC.